Listed here are 19 T cell receptor beta chains from one sample, sequenced in a study of shared clonotypes between healthy human individuals. Only CD45RO-negative cells positively selected for CCR7 counted as naive CD8 cells, so terminally differentiated effector memory CD45RA+ cells were excluded. Produced via immunoSEQ multiplex PCR; TCRdb's table is partial and in-frame only. Among 600,000 or so clones listed, nearly 98% were seen once. The sample comprised naive CD8+ T cells sorted from blood. The receptors originated from a man in his thirties or forties in good health.

The chain carries TRBV6-6 and TRBJ1-1; D not certain. This CDR3 has 16 residues. Trimming removed 0 bases at V and 4 bases at J, with 15 bases between. Germline V gene sequence: CDR1 MNHNY, CDR2 SVGAGI (reference sequence). The CDR3 bases are TGTGCCAGCAGTTACTCGAGATCGGCGGGTGGCACTGAAGCTTTCTTT. Protein: CASSYSRSAGGTEAFF.

This sequence joins TRBV25-1 and TRBJ2-7, with D uncertain. V was cut by 3 bases and J by 6 bases, with 21 bases left in between. CDR3 length: 16 residues. Germline CDR1 reads MGHDK; CDR2 reads SYGVNS. CDR3 sequence reads: CASSEGYDGYKGEQYF. CDR3 bases: TGTGCCAGCAGTGAGGGGTACGACGGTTACAAGGGCGAGCAGTACTTC.

The chain recombines TRBV5-4 with TRBJ2-7, with D unclear. With 4 bases removed from V and 2 bases from J, the gap between germline ends came to 16 bases. Germline CDR1 and CDR2: SGHNT and YYREEE (reference sequence). The CDR3 is 15 residues long. The CDR3 coding sequence is TGTGCCAGCAGCCTCTGGACCACCCCAGCCTACGAGCAGTACTTC. This encodes CASSLWTTPAYEQYF.

The V call is TRBV7-9, the J call TRBJ2-7, with 10 bases fitting TRBD2. Per germline, CDR1 SEHNR and CDR2 FQNEAQ (reference sequence). Trimming removed 5 bases from V and 2 bases from J; junction bases left unmatched: 6. This CDR3 is 15 amino acids long. The CDR3 loop reads CASSTTLAGTYEQYF. CDR3 DNA: TGTGCCAGCAGCACCACACTAGCGGGAACCTACGAGCAGTACTTC.

This chain's CDR3 is CASSRDRVNTEAFF. CDR3 DNA sequence: TGTGCCAGCAGTCGGGACAGGGTGAACACTGAAGCTTTCTTT. The rearrangement joins TRBV28 to TRBJ1-1; 9 bases agree with TRBD1. There are 14 residues in the CDR3. Germline V gives CDR1 MDHEN, CDR2 SYDVKM. The J segment lost 0 bases and the V segment lost 5 bases, leaving 1 base of the junction unmatched.

This clone came up once. The same CDR3 is also encoded by other DNA sequences in this sample. This chain links TRBV27 with TRBJ2-1; D is possibly TRBD2 (5 bases). CDR1 and CDR2 from the germline V gene are MNHEY and SMNVEV (reference sequence). The V end lost 2 bases, the J end lost 0 bases, and 8 bases lay between the germline ends. The length of the CDR3 is 15 residues. DNA of the CDR3: TGTGCCAGCAGTTTAAGTGGGAGCTCCTACAATGAGCAGTTCTTC. It specifies CASSLSGSSYNEQFF.

The rearrangement uses TRBV9 and TRBJ1-1; no clear D. CDR1 is SGDLS and CDR2 is YYNGEE in the germline V gene. The CDR3 contains 14 residues. The V and J ends lost 3 bases and 5 bases respectively, with 14 bases between them. The CDR3 sequence: CASSAWATMTEAFF. CDR3 DNA sequence: TGTGCCAGCAGCGCGTGGGCAACAATGACTGAAGCTTTCTTT. The full variable domain, with the rest looked up from reference TRBV9 and TRBJ1-1, is DSGVTQTPKHLITATGQRVTLRCSPRSGDLSVYWYQQSLDQGLQFLIQYYNGEERAKGNILERFSAQQFPDLHSELNLSSLELGDSALYFCASSAWATMTEAFFGQGTRLTVV.

V usage is TRBV5-4 and J usage is TRBJ2-7, with D unresolved. The CDR3 has 13 residues. The V end was cut by 0 bases, the J end by 7 bases, with 11 bases between. CDR1 SGHNT and CDR2 YYREEE come from the germline V gene (reference sequence). CDR3 coding DNA: TGTGCCAGCAGCTTGGGATCCGGGCTGGAGCAGTACTTC. Translated: CASSLGSGLEQYF. The variable domain in full, completed from reference TRBV5-4 and TRBJ2-7, reads ETGVTQSPTHLIKTRGQQVTLRCSSQSGHNTVSWYQQALGQGPQFIFQYYREEENGRGNFPPRFSGLQFPNYSSELNVNALELDDSALYLCASSLGSGLEQYFGPGTRLTVT.

J is TRBJ1-1 and V is TRBV18; 7 bases are shared with TRBD1. Trimming took 5 bases from V and 9 from J; bases not matched to a gene: 9. Germline-derived CDR1 and CDR2 are KGHSH and LQKENI. The CDR3 is 13 amino acids. This chain's CDR3 is CASSSSGQEKAFF. The CDR3 DNA reads as TGTGCCAGCTCATCTTCCGGACAGGAAAAAGCTTTCTTT.

This chain joins TRBV28 and TRBJ1-3; 9 positions agree with TRBD1. The CDR3 runs 14 residues. Germline lookup yields CDR1 MDHEN and CDR2 SYDVKM. J gave up 3 bases and V 3 bases, and 0 bases lay outside the gene matches. CDR3 DNA: TGTGCCAGCAGTTTGACAGGGGGTGGAAACACCATATATTTT. Its translation: CASSLTGGGNTIYF.

This clone is a singleton in its sample. This rearrangement joins TRBV27 to TRBJ2-5; no clear D. This CDR3 has 11 residues. CDR1 is MNHEY, CDR2 SMNVEV, per germline (reference sequence). The V gene lost 0 bases and the J gene lost 5 bases, with 1 base spanning the gap. The CDR3 sequence: CASSLSETQYF. The DNA of the CDR3 is TGTGCCAGCAGTTTATCCGAGACCCAGTACTTC.

This clone showed up just once. The V and J genes are TRBV29-1 and TRBJ2-1; no firm D call. Deletions cut 2 bases from V and 0 bases from J, with 11 bases between. CDR1 and CDR2 from the germline V gene are SQVTM and ANQGSEA. This CDR3 is built from 15 residues. The CDR3 is CSVETPSRSYNEQFF. The CDR3, as DNA: TGCAGCGTTGAAACCCCCAGCCGCTCCTACAATGAGCAGTTCTTC.

The V call is TRBV28, the J call TRBJ2-7; D is unclear. The CDR3 totals 14 residues. In germline, CDR1 is MDHEN, CDR2 SYDVKM. Trimming removed 4 bases from V and 2 bases from J, with 12 bases in between. Here the CDR3 reads CASSSLDSAYEQYF. CDR3 bases: TGTGCCAGCAGTTCTCTCGATAGTGCCTACGAGCAGTACTTC.

The genes are TRBV19 and TRBJ2-7, with TRBD2 matching over 7 bases. Germline CDR1 and CDR2: LNHDA and SQIVND (reference sequence). V dropped 7 bases and J dropped 1; count of bases not matched to a gene: 13. The CDR3 spans 16 residues. This chain's CDR3 is CASTSGWTGGSYEQYF. In DNA, the CDR3 is TGTGCCAGTACATCAGGGTGGACGGGGGGATCCTACGAGCAGTACTTC.

CDR3 in DNA: TGTGCCAGCAGTGAGCCGGGACAGATTCCCTCCGAGAATGGCTACACCTTC. Protein product: CASSEPGQIPSENGYTF. The rearrangement links TRBV6-1 to TRBJ1-2, with 7 bases that match TRBD1. The ends lost 3 bases at V and 6 bases at J; junction bases unmatched: 16. Germline-derived CDR1 and CDR2 are MNHNS and SASEGT. The CDR3 is 17 residues long.

V usage is TRBV7-9 and J usage is TRBJ2-7; D may be TRBD1 (5 bases). The CDR3 spans 13 residues. The germline CDR1 and CDR2 sequences are SEHNR and FQNEAQ (reference sequence). Between the trimmed V and J ends, which lost 2 bases and 3 bases, there was a span of 8 bases. The DNA for the CDR3 is TGTGCCAGCAGCTTACAGGGTAACTACGAGCAGTACTTC. Translation gives CASSLQGNYEQYF. The whole variable domain, remainder taken from reference TRBV7-9 and TRBJ2-7, is DTGVSQNPRHKITKRGQNVTFRCDPISEHNRLYWYRQTLGQGPEFLTYFQNEAQLEKSRLLSDRFSAERPKGSFSTLEIQRTEQGDSAMYLCASSLQGNYEQYFGPGTRLTVT.

The gene calls are TRBV2 and TRBJ1-1; the D is unclear. The CDR3 runs 11 residues. Trimming stripped 8 bases from V and 5 bases from J, with 9 bases between. Germline V gene data show CDR1 as SNHLY and CDR2 as FYNNEI. In DNA, the CDR3 is TGTGCCAGCCAGTCCAGAACTGAAGCTTTCTTT. Residues: CASQSRTEAFF.

This chain uses TRBV27 with TRBJ1-2, with 7 bases identical to TRBD1. The germline CDR1 and CDR2 sequences are MNHEY and SMNVEV (reference sequence). Germline trimming cut 4 bases from V and 1 base from J; bases unmatched to any gene: 9. This CDR3 is 16 amino acids long. CDR3 sequence: CASSSQGGGFNYGYTF. The CDR3 DNA is TGTGCCAGCAGTTCCCAGGGGGGTGGATTTAACTATGGCTACACCTTC.

The chain carries TRBV6-6 and TRBJ2-7; 7 bases are a match to TRBD1. CDR3 length: 14 residues. V was clipped by 6 bases and J by 0 bases; unmatched bases: 5. Germline values: CDR1 MNHNY, CDR2 SVGAGI (reference sequence). CDR3 protein: CASSGRDSSYEQYF. The DNA of the CDR3 is TGTGCCAGCAGCGGCCGGGACAGCTCCTACGAGCAGTACTTC.